This T cell receptor (beta chain) was found in a study of CD8+ T cells in alopecia areata. Stated treatment: oral pan-JAK inhibitor, 5-10 mg twice daily. Study-wide findings and caveats: Tofacitinib delivered significant drops in scalp clonality and in expanded CD8+ clones among the top 100. Normal scalp showed lower clonality than lesional scalp, especially alopecia totalis/universalis.

After isolation, RNA underwent reverse transcription to generate cDNA as the sequencing template. TCRdb keeps only in-frame clones here, not all; method: immunoSEQ multiplex PCR. The table includes about 260,000 clones, 60% detected once. In the case of this clone: Its antigen is currently unknown.

V gave up 7 bases and J gave up 7 bases; unmatched junction bases: 18. Germline CDR1 LNHDA, CDR2 SQIVND (reference sequence). The CDR3 is made up of 17 amino acids. The sequence derives from a human donor with alopecia areata. The rearrangement joins TRBV19 to TRBJ2-2; TRBD2 matches at 7 bases. Specimen: CD4+ T cells sorted from blood, collected around week 54, from a patient treated with tofacitinib. The CDR3 DNA follows: TGTGCCAGTACTAATGGAGGGCGGGGGACCCGGGGCGGGGAGCTGTTTTTT. Its translation: CASTNGGRGTRGGELFF.